These 21 T cell receptor beta chains share one sample of origin, sequenced in a study of cytomegalovirus exposure and HLA in healthy donors. The PCR had 60 Vbeta and 13 Jbeta primers. The repertoire was sequenced with immunoSEQ multiplex PCR; TCRdb's copy has only in-frame clones and lacks some. Of around 200,000 clones in the sample, about 75% were seen once. Sequencing used PBMCs. These receptors were collected from a male donor in good health and CMV-seronegative.

Notes on this clone: Distinct nucleotide sequences in the sample also encode this CDR3. The chain couples TRBV6-5 to TRBJ2-7, with TRBD1 identical over 8 bases. The V and J ends lost 0 bases and 5 bases, in that order; junction bases with no gene match: 3. This CDR3 contains 14 residues. Germline V gene data show CDR1 as MNHEY and CDR2 as SVGAGI. The CDR3 DNA is TGTGCCAGCAGTTACTCCACAGGGGGTCACGAGCAGTACTTC. Its protein product is CASSYSTGGHEQYF.

The V gene is TRBV9, the J gene TRBJ1-2; D is ambiguous. Germline V gives CDR1 SGDLS, CDR2 YYNGEE. Trimming cost V 4 bases and J 8 bases, with 9 bases left between them. CDR3 size: 11 residues. The CDR3 DNA sequence: TGTGCCAGCAGCTCCCGAGGGGGCTACACCTTC. Its translation: CASSSRGGYTF.

The rearrangement uses TRBV5-1 and TRBJ2-3; 11 positions match TRBD2. The germline gives CDR1 SGHRS, CDR2 YFSETQ. The CDR3 extends over 17 amino acids. V was pared by 4 bases and J by 0 bases, with 7 bases of the junction left unmatched. CDR3 coding DNA: TGCGCCAGCAGCCCTCCGACTAGCGGGGCTAGCACAGATACGCAGTATTTT. This encodes CASSPPTSGASTDTQYF.

V and J are TRBV9 and TRBJ1-1; 7 bases match TRBD1. Looked up from germline, CDR1 is SGDLS and CDR2 is YYNGEE. The V gene end was trimmed by 6 bases and the J gene end by 1 base; junction bases not matched to a gene: 6. There are 14 residues in the CDR3. For the CDR3, the DNA is TGTGCCAGCACCACGGGACAGACGAACACTGAAGCTTTCTTT. Its translation is CASTTGQTNTEAFF.

Concerning this clone itself: One end of the junction is discordant with germline, which a read error may explain. The genes are TRBV7-9 and TRBJ1-5, with a weak D call TRBD1 (6 bases). The CDR3 totals 15 residues. Germline V lookup: CDR1 SEHNR, CDR2 FQNEAQ (reference sequence). Here the CDR3 DNA reads TGTTCCAGCAGCTTAGTAACAGGGTCAAATCAGCCCCAGCATTTT. It specifies CSSSLVTGSNQPQHF. The entire variable domain, with the rest obtained from reference TRBV7-9 and TRBJ1-5, is as follows: DTGVSQNPRHKITKRGQNVTFRCDPISEHNRLYWYRQTLGQGPEFLTYFQNEAQLEKSRLLSDRFSAERPKGSFSTLEIQRTEQGDSAMYLCSSSLVTGSNQPQHFGDGTRLSIL.

The chain uses TRBV7-2 and TRBJ2-5; TRBD2 aligns across 9 bases. Germline CDR1 is SGHTA and CDR2 is FQGNSA. There are 15 residues in the CDR3. The junction had 5 bases not matched to a gene; V was cut back by 4 bases and J by 2 bases. In DNA form, the CDR3 reads TGTGCCAGCAGCTCCCTAGCGGGGACTCAAGAGACCCAGTACTTC. Translated, it gives CASSSLAGTQETQYF.

The chain couples TRBV6-5 to TRBJ2-7; D is perhaps TRBD1 (6 bases). The CDR3 spans 16 residues. CDR1 and CDR2 from the germline V gene are MNHEY and SVGAGI. The V end lost 4 bases, the J end lost 0 bases, and 16 bases lay between the germline ends. The CDR3 bases are TGTGCCAGCAGTTCCTTAACAGGGACCCTCTCCTACGAGCAGTACTTC. Amino acid sequence: CASSSLTGTLSYEQYF.

V usage is TRBV2 and J usage is TRBJ2-7; D possibly corresponds to TRBD1 (6 bases). The CDR3 contains 15 residues. The germline V and J ends were trimmed by 2 bases and 2 bases, with 13 bases remaining between them. In germline, CDR1 is SNHLY, CDR2 FYNNEI. In nucleotides, the CDR3 is TGTGCCAGCAGTGAAATCCAGGGGCGAGCCTACGAGCAGTACTTC. Amino acids: CASSEIQGRAYEQYF.

The chain links TRBV19 to TRBJ2-1; tentatively, D is TRBD1 (7 bases). Germline V gives CDR1 LNHDA, CDR2 SQIVND (reference sequence). Trimming shortened V by 3 bases and J by 6 bases, and 15 bases separated the two germline ends. The CDR3 consists of 15 residues. In DNA form, the CDR3 reads TGTGCCAGTAGTATGGGCGGGACAGCTTCCAATGAGCAGTTCTTC. It is translated as CASSMGGTASNEQFF. Full variable domain (outside the CDR3, taken from reference TRBV19 and TRBJ2-1): DGGITQSPKYLFRKEGQNVTLSCEQNLNHDAMYWYRQDPGQGLRLIYYSQIVNDFQKGDIAEGYSVSREKKESFPLTVTSAQKNPTAFYLCASSMGGTASNEQFFGPGTRLTVL.

This chain connects TRBV13 to TRBJ2-3; 12 nucleotides agree with TRBD2. Per the germline V gene, CDR1 is PRHDT and CDR2 is FYEKMQ (reference sequence). The ends lost 5 bases at V and 1 base at J; junction bases unmatched: 28. This CDR3 has 24 residues. The CDR3 is CASSPRGGRGPGLAGGPGTDTQYF. The CDR3 DNA reads as TGTGCCAGCAGCCCCCGTGGGGGCCGGGGCCCAGGGCTAGCGGGAGGGCCCGGCACAGATACGCAGTATTTT.

V is TRBV5-1 and J is TRBJ2-7; perhaps TRBD2 as D (6 bases). V dropped 0 bases and J dropped 4 bases, with 14 bases sitting between them. Germline-derived CDR1 and CDR2 are SGHRS and YFSETQ. This CDR3 is built from 15 residues. The CDR3 bases are TGCGCCAGCAGCTTGGATTTTGGGGGGAGGTACGAGCAGTACTTC. Protein product: CASSLDFGGRYEQYF.

The J gene is TRBJ2-3, the V gene TRBV30; TRBD2 is a possible D gene (5 bases). Per the germline V gene, CDR1 is GTSNPN and CDR2 is SVGIG (reference sequence). CDR3 length: 12 residues. Trimming stripped 7 bases from V and 4 bases from J, with 12 bases between. The chain's CDR3 is CASVGKSDTQYF. The CDR3 bases are TGTGCCTCAGTCGGGAAATCAGATACGCAGTATTTT. The complete variable domain, with remaining parts taken from reference TRBV30 and TRBJ2-3, reads SQTIHQWPATLVQPVGSPLSLECTVEGTSNPNLYWYRQAAGRGLQLLFYSVGIGQISSEVPQNLSASRPQDRQFILSSKKLLLSDSGFYLCASVGKSDTQYFGPGTRLTVL.

The chain links TRBV18 to TRBJ1-1, with 7 bases fitting TRBD1. The germline V gene encodes CDR1 KGHSH and CDR2 LQKENI. The CDR3 runs 15 residues. With 0 bases clipped from V and 2 bases from J, the junction kept 3 bases outside the gene matches. CDR3 DNA: TGTGCCAGCTCACCACCAACAGGGGCTAACACTGAAGCTTTCTTT. Its protein product is CASSPPTGANTEAFF.

J is TRBJ2-1 and V is TRBV6-7, with TRBD2 matching over 11 bases. TRBV6-7 belongs to the ORF category, with a function that is uncertain. Germline trimming cut 6 bases from V and 3 bases from J; bases unmatched to any gene: 10. The CDR3 has 17 residues. DNA of the CDR3: TGTGCCAGCAGCCTAGGCGTGACTAGCGGGGACTACAATGAGCAGTTCTTC. Its protein product is CASSLGVTSGDYNEQFF.

This chain uses TRBV9 with TRBJ2-2, with 7 bases that match TRBD1. Unmatched junction bases numbered 16, after V lost 4 bases and J lost 7 bases. Germline V gives CDR1 SGDLS, CDR2 YYNGEE. The CDR3 is made up of 17 amino acids. CDR3 in DNA: TGTGCCAGCAGCCCCCCCACAGGGGTAACCCTTGGCGGGGAGCTGTTTTTT. Translated, it gives CASSPPTGVTLGGELFF.

The chain joins TRBV7-6 to TRBJ1-3; D uncertain. This CDR3 is 13 amino acids long. Per germline, CDR1 SGHVS and CDR2 FNYEAQ. The V and J ends lost 5 bases and 0 bases respectively, with 5 bases between them. As DNA, the CDR3 is TGTGCCAGCAGCGAGCTCTCTGGAAACACCATATATTTT. It is translated as CASSELSGNTIYF.

This chain connects TRBV5-6 to TRBJ1-2, with 8 bases lining up with TRBD1. The V segment lost 0 bases and the J segment 5 bases; nucleotides outside the gene matches: 6. The CDR3 runs 15 residues. CDR1 is SGHDT, CDR2 YYEEEE, per germline. CDR3 sequence: CASSLASDRVYGYTF. The DNA for the CDR3 is TGTGCCAGCAGCTTGGCTTCGGACAGGGTTTATGGCTACACCTTC. Combining the CDR3 with reference TRBV5-6 and TRBJ1-2 gives the whole variable domain DAGVTQSPTHLIKTRGQQVTLRCSPKSGHDTVSWYQQALGQGPQFIFQYYEEEERQRGNFPDRFSGHQFPNYSSELNVNALLLGDSALYLCASSLASDRVYGYTFGSGTRLTVV.

The rearrangement links TRBV15 to TRBJ2-7; D gene ambiguous. Trimming shortened V by 0 bases and J by 0 bases, and 6 bases separated the two germline ends. Germline V gene lookup returns CDR1 LNHNV and CDR2 YYDKDF (reference sequence). The CDR3 is 14 amino acids. The DNA of the CDR3 is TGTGCCACCAGCAGAGAGCGGTTCTCCTACGAGCAGTACTTC. As protein: CATSRERFSYEQYF.

CDR3 bases: TGTGCCAGCAGTGAAGCGCTTCGACCGGGTAGCAATCAGCCCCAGCATTTT. Translating it yields CASSEALRPGSNQPQHF. This chain joins TRBV2 and TRBJ1-5; D remains ambiguous. Between the trimmed V and J ends, which lost 0 bases and 0 bases, there was a span of 12 bases. The CDR3 totals 17 residues. Germline values: CDR1 SNHLY, CDR2 FYNNEI.

A few counts support this clone. The chain joins TRBV30 to TRBJ1-1, with D possibly matching TRBD1 (6 bases). Germline V gene sequence: CDR1 GTSNPN, CDR2 SVGIG (reference sequence). The V gene lost 5 bases and the J gene lost 4 bases, with 17 bases spanning the gap. The CDR3 sequence is 14 residues long. The CDR3 DNA sequence: TGTGCCTGGGCGACAGGCTCCCGTCTCACTGAAGCTTTCTTT. Its translation: CAWATGSRLTEAFF. Together with reference TRBV30 and TRBJ1-1, the CDR3 gives the full variable domain: SQTIHQWPATLVQPVGSPLSLECTVEGTSNPNLYWYRQAAGRGLQLLFYSVGIGQISSEVPQNLSASRPQDRQFILSSKKLLLSDSGFYLCAWATGSRLTEAFFGQGTRLTVV.

The CDR3 DNA reads as TGTGCCAGCAGCGTCTTAGCGGGAAGCACAGATACGCAGTATTTT. Protein: CASSVLAGSTDTQYF. The chain has TRBV9 and TRBJ2-3; 8 nucleotides match TRBD2. Trimming took 2 bases from V and 0 from J; bases not matched to a gene: 2. The CDR3 loop spans 15 amino acids. The germline V gene has CDR1 SGDLS and CDR2 YYNGEE.